This is a list of T cell receptor beta chains from one sample in a study of human T cells and chemical hapten exposure. TCRdb independently ran MiXCR on the RACE reads; one entry per CDR3 protein. This table has 65,000 to 85,000 distinct CDR3 sequences, 10% appearing once. This specimen consisted of whole blood, obtained in connection with sensitization to the hapten diphenylcyclopropenone (DPC). All receptors come from a woman between 50 and 59 years old with alopecia areata. Some clones in this sample may be carry-over from other donors' samples. Both conserved end residues are part of each CDR3. The D gene is left open where the match is weak. Some rows have no size entry. The others give once, few or many, or a class for an expanded clone.

CDR3 length: 16
J gene: TRBJ2-7
clone size: -
V gene: TRBV10-3
D gene: TRBD1
CDR3 DNA: TGTGCCATCAGTGATTCGGGCCACAGGGGCGGGTACGAGCAGTACTTC
CDR3 protein: CAISDSGHRGGYEQYF

CDR3 length: 14
J gene: TRBJ2-7
clone size: -
V gene: TRBV9
D gene: -
CDR3 DNA: TGTGCCAGCAGCGTAGATGGGAACCTCTACGAGCAGTACTTC
CDR3 protein: CASSVDGNLYEQYF

CDR3 length: 15
J gene: TRBJ1-1
clone size: -
V gene: TRBV7-2
D gene: -
CDR3 DNA: TGTGCCAGCAGCTTAGGTGGGGGCAGGGACACTGAAGCTTTCTTT
CDR3 protein: CASSLGGGRDTEAFF

CDR3 length: 16
J gene: TRBJ1-5
clone size: -
V gene: TRBV6-6
D gene: TRBD1
CDR3 DNA: TGTGCCAGCAGTTACTTACGGGACAGCTCGAATCAGCCCCAGCATTTT
CDR3 protein: CASSYLRDSSNQPQHF

CDR3 length: 14
J gene: TRBJ2-7
clone size: few
V gene: TRBV18
D gene: -
CDR3 DNA: TGTGCCAGCTCACCACCGGCCAACGCGTACGAGCAGTACTTC
CDR3 protein: CASSPPANAYEQYF

CDR3 length: 19
J gene: TRBJ1-1
clone size: few
V gene: TRBV7-9
D gene: TRBD1
CDR3 DNA: TGTGCCAGCAGCTTAATGGCCCCCACAAGGGACAGGGTCAACACTGAAGCTTTCTTT
CDR3 protein: CASSLMAPTRDRVNTEAFF

CDR3 length: 16
J gene: TRBJ2-3
clone size: few
V gene: TRBV7-6
D gene: TRBD2
CDR3 DNA: TGTGCCAGCAGCTCTCTAGCGGGAGGGATCACAGATACGCAGTATTTT
CDR3 protein: CASSSLAGGITDTQYF

CDR3 length: 16
J gene: TRBJ1-2
clone size: many
V gene: TRBV7-9
D gene: -
CDR3 DNA: TGTGCCAGCAGCCCGTGGGTGACAGGAGCTAACTATGGCTACACCTTC
CDR3 protein: CASSPWVTGANYGYTF

CDR3 length: 14
J gene: TRBJ2-1
clone size: -
V gene: TRBV10-2
D gene: -
CDR3 DNA: TGCGCCAGCAGTGTGGGGACTCCCTACAATGAGCAGTTCTTC
CDR3 protein: CASSVGTPYNEQFF

CDR3 length: 20
J gene: TRBJ2-6
clone size: many
V gene: TRBV18
D gene: TRBD1
CDR3 DNA: TGTGCCAGCTCACCACTTACAGGGACAGGGGGAAACTCTGGGGCCAACGTCCTGACTTTC
CDR3 protein: CASSPLTGTGGNSGANVLTF

CDR3 length: 14
J gene: TRBJ2-1
clone size: few
V gene: TRBV6-5
D gene: -
CDR3 DNA: TGTGCCAGCAGTTACGTTGGGAGGAACAATGAGCAGTTCTTC
CDR3 protein: CASSYVGRNNEQFF

CDR3 length: 11
J gene: TRBJ2-7
clone size: few
V gene: TRBV3-1
D gene: -
CDR3 DNA: TGTGCCAGCAGGGGAAGCACGGAGCAGTACTTC
CDR3 protein: CASRGSTEQYF

CDR3 length: 16
J gene: TRBJ2-5
clone size: few
V gene: TRBV12-3/TRBV12-4
D gene: TRBD2
CDR3 DNA: TGTGCCAGCAGTCCACCGGGACTAGCGGGAGGAGAGACCCAGTACTTC
CDR3 protein: CASSPPGLAGGETQYF

CDR3 length: 14
J gene: TRBJ2-7
clone size: few
V gene: TRBV20-1
D gene: -
CDR3 DNA: TGCAGTGCTAGGTCCTCGGGTGACTACTACGAGCAGTACTTC
CDR3 protein: CSARSSGDYYEQYF

CDR3 length: 17
J gene: TRBJ2-1
clone size: many
V gene: TRBV18
D gene: TRBD2
CDR3 DNA: TGTGCCAGCTCACCCCTCCCGGGCCTAGCGGGAGGGAATGAGCAGTTCTTC
CDR3 protein: CASSPLPGLAGGNEQFF

CDR3 length: 14
J gene: TRBJ1-5
clone size: -
V gene: TRBV5-1
D gene: TRBD1
CDR3 DNA: TGCGCCAGCAGCCCGCGACAGGGGGGTCAGCCCCAGCATTTT
CDR3 protein: CASSPRQGGQPQHF

CDR3 length: 16
J gene: TRBJ2-3
clone size: few
V gene: TRBV5-6
D gene: TRBD1
CDR3 DNA: TGTGCCAGCAGCTTGGCCGGAGGACAGGGAACAGATACGCAGTATTTT
CDR3 protein: CASSLAGGQGTDTQYF

CDR3 length: 15
J gene: TRBJ1-3
clone size: few
V gene: TRBV12-2
D gene: -
CDR3 DNA: TGTGCAAGTCGCTTAGTGCCAGGGGCGGGAAACACCATATATTTT
CDR3 protein: CASRLVPGAGNTIYF

CDR3 length: 13
J gene: TRBJ2-7
clone size: few
V gene: TRBV2
D gene: -
CDR3 DNA: TGTGCCAGCAGGGTAGGGTCCCAATACGAGCAGTACTTC
CDR3 protein: CASRVGSQYEQYF

CDR3 length: 15
J gene: TRBJ2-3
clone size: many
V gene: TRBV20-1
D gene: -
CDR3 DNA: TGCAGTGCTAGAGATCCTCTCAAGGACACAGATACGCAGTATTTT
CDR3 protein: CSARDPLKDTDTQYF

CDR3 length: 14
J gene: TRBJ2-7
clone size: few
V gene: TRBV4-2
D gene: TRBD1
CDR3 DNA: TGTGCCAGCAGCCAGCCGGGACAGGGACCCGAGCAGTACTTC
CDR3 protein: CASSQPGQGPEQYF

CDR3 length: 15
J gene: TRBJ1-1
clone size: -
V gene: TRBV4-2
D gene: TRBD1
CDR3 DNA: TGTGCCAGCAGCCAAAAGGGACAGGGGGTGGCTGAAGCTTTCTTT
CDR3 protein: CASSQKGQGVAEAFF

CDR3 length: 15
J gene: TRBJ2-7
clone size: -
V gene: TRBV5-1
D gene: -
CDR3 DNA: TGCGCCAGCAGCTCCATAGGGACCAGTTTGCACGAGCAGTACTTC
CDR3 protein: CASSSIGTSLHEQYF

CDR3 length: 12
J gene: TRBJ2-5
clone size: -
V gene: TRBV29-1
D gene: -
CDR3 DNA: TGCAGCTCCGCCGCGGGCCGGGAGACCCAGTACTTC
CDR3 protein: CSSAAGRETQYF

CDR3 length: 14
J gene: TRBJ1-1
clone size: many
V gene: TRBV29-1
D gene: TRBD1
CDR3 DNA: TGCAGCGTTGAGCCGTCCCGGGACAGATTTGAAGCTTTCTTT
CDR3 protein: CSVEPSRDRFEAFF

CDR3 length: 12
J gene: TRBJ1-3
clone size: many
V gene: TRBV28
D gene: -
CDR3 DNA: TGTGCCAGCAGACAGGGACGGAACACCATATATTTT
CDR3 protein: CASRQGRNTIYF

CDR3 length: 13
J gene: TRBJ2-7
clone size: few
V gene: TRBV12-3/TRBV12-4
D gene: TRBD1
CDR3 DNA: TGTGCCAGCAGCCGAAGACAGGGCAAGGGGCAGTACTTC
CDR3 protein: CASSRRQGKGQYF

CDR3 length: 16
J gene: TRBJ2-1
clone size: -
V gene: TRBV6-4
D gene: -
CDR3 DNA: TGTGCCAGCAGGGGGATAAGAGGGAGATTCTACAATGAGCAGTTCTTC
CDR3 protein: CASRGIRGRFYNEQFF